This entry describes one TCR beta chain. This clonotype came up a few times. No antigen is known for it. No much larger clone exists at a distance of one base, and base qualities are not known. The sample belongs to a study of patients and donors after allogeneic stem cell transplantation (dated by TCRdb to 2018 to 2021). Library generation was performed with RT-PCR. The reads were generated on a NextSeq 550. TCRdb trimmed public reads at Q25 via fastp, called clones via MiXCR and kept in-frame beta chains. Each entry is one CDR3 protein sequence, shown with its most common DNA and genes. Within this sample are about a million distinct CDR3 sequences, with 18% of them counted one time only. About 6% of the sample is taken by the ten largest. The CDR3 goes from the cysteine to the phenylalanine over 14 residues. Just CDR3 DNA is preserved here, 42 bases in frame from base 1. V gives up 7 bases and J gives up 4 bases, and the segment between their germline ends measures 19 bases. Via the germline V gene, CDR1 is SQVTM and CDR2 ANQGSEA.

This receptor was taken from a human donor who was either an allogeneic HSCT recipient or a stem cell or donor lymphocyte infusion donor (not recorded which). It is not recorded whose cells these are; they may come from a transplant donor. Sequencing used blood, either unsorted or a sorted T cell fraction (not recorded which). This chain joins TRBV29-1 to TRBJ2-5; perhaps TRBD2 is the D gene, with 6 bases matching. The bases read TGCAGCGCAGAAGGTGGAGGGGTTGGAGAGACCCAGTACTTC. It is translated as CSAEGGGVGETQYF.